Below, 11 T cell receptor beta chains from the same sample are listed, as sequenced in a study of T cells in Graves' hyperthyroidism and ophthalmopathy. RNA transcripts yielded amplified TCR beta CDR3 regions. First-round RT-PCR targeting the TCR CDR3 was performed with the HTBI primer set. One entry per CDR3 protein results from TCRdb running MiXCR on the multiplex PCR reads. This repertoire shows 350,000 to 400,000 distinct CDR3 sequences, about 18% found once; its top ten account for about 3.7%. Sequenced material: blood. These receptors came from a woman aged 18 to 35 with Graves' hyperthyroidism.

Only a few counts were recorded for this clonotype. The rearrangement links TRBV12-5 to TRBJ2-5; no definite D call. Trimming removed 1 base from V and 5 bases from J, with 5 bases in between. CDR1 is LGHNT, CDR2 FRNRAP, per germline. This CDR3 region has 12 residues. CDR3 sequence reads: CASGLDSETQYF. The CDR3 DNA is TGTGCTAGTGGTTTGGATTCGGAGACCCAGTACTTC.

This clonotype has just a few counts. This rearrangement joins TRBV4-1 to TRBJ2-7; D is perhaps TRBD1 or TRBD2 (5 bases each). This CDR3 has 15 amino acids. Per the germline V gene, CDR1 is MGHRA and CDR2 is YSYEKL. The V gene lost 1 base and the J gene lost 6 bases, with 16 bases spanning the gap. This CDR3 is CASSQVTRERGEQYF. CDR3 DNA: TGCGCCAGCAGCCAAGTCACCAGGGAGAGGGGCGAGCAGTACTTC.

This clonotype has more than one count but fewer than ten. The chain has TRBV12-3 or TRBV12-4 and TRBJ2-7; D is perhaps TRBD1 (5 bases). The CDR3 is made up of 15 amino acids. The V end was cut by 5 bases, the J end by 0 bases, with 14 bases between. The CDR3 reads CASSPMGRVSYEQYF. The CDR3 DNA reads as TGTGCCAGCAGTCCCATGGGGCGAGTCTCCTACGAGCAGTACTTC.

This clonotype showed up many times. CDR3 coding DNA: TGCAGTGCTCCCACTCCCTTTCTAGCGGGGCTCAACGAGCAGTACTTC. Its protein is CSAPTPFLAGLNEQYF. The chain recombines TRBV20-1 with TRBJ2-7, with 9 bases identical to TRBD2. V dropped 5 bases and J dropped 5; count of bases not matched to a gene: 16. Germline V gene sequence: CDR1 DFQATT, CDR2 SNEGSKA (reference sequence). The CDR3 sequence is 16 residues long.

This clonotype was picked up many times. The chain couples TRBV6-1 to TRBJ2-2, with 8 bases lining up with TRBD2. CDR1 is MNHNS and CDR2 is SASEGT in the germline V gene. Trimming took 8 bases from V and 4 from J; bases not matched to a gene: 12. This CDR3 is built from 16 residues. CDR3 coding DNA: TGTGCCAGCCCGCCCGGGGGGGGAGATCCCACCGGGGAGCTGTTTTTT. It encodes CASPPGGGDPTGELFF.

V gene TRBV6-1 combines with J gene TRBJ2-5; the D is unclear. Germline-derived CDR1 and CDR2 are MNHNS and SASEGT. The CDR3 contains 13 residues. The V end lost 7 bases, the J end lost 1 base, and 10 bases lay between the germline ends. This chain's CDR3 is CASNPATQETQYF. For the CDR3, the DNA is TGTGCCAGCAACCCAGCGACCCAAGAGACCCAGTACTTC.

This clonotype has a count of ten or more. The genes are TRBV5-4 and TRBJ1-1, with TRBD1 matching 10 bases. With V trimmed by 4 bases and J by 0 bases, 6 bases remained unmatched. Germline CDR1 and CDR2: SGHNT and YYREEE (reference sequence). The CDR3 spans 16 residues. The CDR3 bases are TGTGCCAGCAGCAAGGACAGGGGGTACATGAACACTGAAGCTTTCTTT. Amino acid sequence: CASSKDRGYMNTEAFF.

The V and J genes are TRBV6-4 and TRBJ1-2, with D unresolved. CDR3 length equals 14 residues. Germline loops: CDR1 MRHNA, CDR2 SNTAGT. Written as DNA, the CDR3 is TGTTTCAGCAGAGATACGGGGTGGGAGGACCACTACACCTTC. Translation gives CFSRDTGWEDHYTF.

This clonotype was observed at least ten times. The CDR3 sequence is CASSVTGGPGELFF. The DNA of the CDR3 is TGTGCCAGCAGCGTCACGGGGGGGCCCGGGGAGCTGTTTTTT. The chain links TRBV9 to TRBJ2-2, with 8 bases lining up with TRBD2. This CDR3 is 14 amino acids long. V was pared by 2 bases and J by 6 bases, with 3 bases of the junction left unmatched. Germline V CDR1 and CDR2: SGDLS, YYNGEE.

In regard to this clonotype: This clone may be a read error of a much larger clone one base away. This chain connects TRBV5-1 to TRBJ1-1, with no clear D. The CDR3 is made up of 11 amino acids. Germline CDR1 and CDR2: SGHRS and YFSETQ. The CDR3 DNA follows: TGCGCCAGCAGCTTTGACACTGAAGCTTGCTTT. This encodes CASSFDTEACF.

This clonotype has ten or more counts. The J gene is TRBJ2-7, the V gene TRBV12-3 or TRBV12-4; the D is unclear. V lost 7 bases to trimming and J lost 6 bases, with 16 bases between them. This CDR3 spans 13 amino acids. The CDR3 loop is CASTSLGFSEQYF. The CDR3 DNA sequence: TGTGCCAGCACTTCCCTCGGTTTTAGCGAGCAGTACTTC.